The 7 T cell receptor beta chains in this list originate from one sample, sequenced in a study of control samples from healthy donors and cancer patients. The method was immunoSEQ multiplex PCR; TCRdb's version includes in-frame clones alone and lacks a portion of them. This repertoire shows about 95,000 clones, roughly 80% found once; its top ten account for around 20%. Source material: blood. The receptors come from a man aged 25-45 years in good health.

The CDR3 here is CATSREGRDTDTQYF. CDR3 nucleotides: TGTGCCACCAGCAGAGAGGGCAGGGATACAGATACGCAGTATTTT. This rearrangement joins TRBV15 to TRBJ2-3; a possible D gene is TRBD1 (5 bases). V was clipped by 0 bases and J by 3 bases, with 10 bases between them. CDR1 is LNHNV and CDR2 is YYDKDF in the germline V gene (reference sequence). The CDR3 is 15 amino acids. Combining the CDR3 with reference TRBV15 and TRBJ2-3 gives the whole variable domain DAMVIQNPRYQVTQFGKPVTLSCSQTLNHNVMYWYQQKSSQAPKLLFHYYDKDFNNEADTPDNFQSRRPNTSFCFLDIRSPGLGDTAMYLCATSREGRDTDTQYFGPGTRLTVL.

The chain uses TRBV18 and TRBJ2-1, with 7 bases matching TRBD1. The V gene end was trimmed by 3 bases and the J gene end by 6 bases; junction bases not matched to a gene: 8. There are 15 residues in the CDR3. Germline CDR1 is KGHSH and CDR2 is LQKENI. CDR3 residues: CASSPYRGVANEQFF. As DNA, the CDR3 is TGTGCCAGCTCACCTTACAGGGGTGTAGCCAATGAGCAGTTCTTC.

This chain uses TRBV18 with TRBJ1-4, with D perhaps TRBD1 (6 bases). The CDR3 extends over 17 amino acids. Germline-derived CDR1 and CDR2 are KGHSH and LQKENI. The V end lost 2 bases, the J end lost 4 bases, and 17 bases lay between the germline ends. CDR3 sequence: CASSPVALQGLNEKLFF. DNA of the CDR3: TGTGCCAGCTCACCAGTGGCTCTACAGGGACTTAATGAAAAACTGTTTTTT. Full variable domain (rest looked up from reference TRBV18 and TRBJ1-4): NAGVMQNPRHLVRRRGQEARLRCSPMKGHSHVYWYRQLPEEGLKFMVYLQKENIIDESGMPKERFSAEFPKEGPSILRIQQVVRGDSAAYFCASSPVALQGLNEKLFFGSGTQLSVL.

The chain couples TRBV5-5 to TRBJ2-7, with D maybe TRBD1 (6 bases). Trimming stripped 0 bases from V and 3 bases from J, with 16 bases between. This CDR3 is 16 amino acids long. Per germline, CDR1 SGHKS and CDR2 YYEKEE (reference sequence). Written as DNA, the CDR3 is TGTGCCAGCAGCTTGGGCCCTGGACAGACTTTCTACGAGCAGTACTTC. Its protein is CASSLGPGQTFYEQYF.

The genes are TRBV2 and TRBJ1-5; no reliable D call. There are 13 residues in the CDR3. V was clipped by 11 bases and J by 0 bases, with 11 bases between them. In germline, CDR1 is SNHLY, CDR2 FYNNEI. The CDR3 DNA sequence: TGTGCCTCAGCAGCCGGTAGCAATCAGCCCCAGCATTTT. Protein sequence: CASAAGSNQPQHF.

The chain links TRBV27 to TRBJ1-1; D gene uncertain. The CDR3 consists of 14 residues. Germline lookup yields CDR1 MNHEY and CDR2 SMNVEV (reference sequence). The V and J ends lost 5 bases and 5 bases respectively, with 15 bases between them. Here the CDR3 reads CASSGQRLWTEAFF. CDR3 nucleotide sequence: TGTGCCAGCAGTGGTCAGCGCCTCTGGACTGAAGCTTTCTTT.

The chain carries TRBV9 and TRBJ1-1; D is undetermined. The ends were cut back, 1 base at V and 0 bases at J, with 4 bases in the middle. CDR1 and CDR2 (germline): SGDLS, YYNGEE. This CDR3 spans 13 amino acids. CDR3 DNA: TGTGCCAGCAGCGTAATGGTGAACACTGAAGCTTTCTTT. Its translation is CASSVMVNTEAFF.